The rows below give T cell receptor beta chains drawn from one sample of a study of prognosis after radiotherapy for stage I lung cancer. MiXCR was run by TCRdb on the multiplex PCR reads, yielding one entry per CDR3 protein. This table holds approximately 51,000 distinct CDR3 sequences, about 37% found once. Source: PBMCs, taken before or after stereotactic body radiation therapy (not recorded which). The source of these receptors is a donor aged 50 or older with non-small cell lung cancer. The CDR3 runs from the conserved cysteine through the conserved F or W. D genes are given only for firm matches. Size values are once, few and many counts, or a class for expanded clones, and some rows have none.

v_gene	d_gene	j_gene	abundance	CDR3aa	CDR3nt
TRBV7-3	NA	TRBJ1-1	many	CASSLYGTNTEAFF	TGTGCCAGCAGCTTATATGGAACTAACACTGAAGCTTTCTTT
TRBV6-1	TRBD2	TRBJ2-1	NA	CASSPAGGYNEQFF	TGTGCCAGCAGCCCGGCGGGGGGGTACAATGAGCAGTTCTTC
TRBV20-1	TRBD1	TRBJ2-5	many	CSASSGQGDLETQYF	TGCAGTGCTAGTTCCGGACAGGGGGATTTGGAGACCCAGTACTTC
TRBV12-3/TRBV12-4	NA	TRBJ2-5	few	CASSPRDTQYF	TGTGCCAGCAGCCCCAGGGATACCCAGTACTTC
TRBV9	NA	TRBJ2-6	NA	CASSVQCSGANVLTF	TGTGCCAGCAGCGTACAGTGCTCTGGGGCCAACGTCCTGACTTTC
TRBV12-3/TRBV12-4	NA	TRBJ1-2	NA	CASSLSGLMDGYTF	TGTGCCAGCAGTTTATCGGGACTGATGGATGGCTACACCTTC
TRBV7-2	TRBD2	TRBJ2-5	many	CASSLSAGMLETQYF	TGTGCCAGCAGCTTATCAGCGGGAATGCTGGAGACCCAGTACTTC
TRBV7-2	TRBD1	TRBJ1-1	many	CASSGFGQGDQAFF	TGTGCCAGCAGCGGCTTCGGACAGGGTGATCAAGCTTTCTTT
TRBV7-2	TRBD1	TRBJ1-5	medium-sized	CASSLRGRQPQHF	TGTGCCAGCAGCTTAAGGGGGCGGCAGCCCCAGCATTTT
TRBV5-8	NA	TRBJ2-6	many	CASSFTGRGANVLTF	TGTGCCAGCAGCTTTACAGGGCGCGGGGCCAACGTCCTGACTTTC
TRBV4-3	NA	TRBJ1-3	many	CASSVRLWSGNTIYF	TGCGCCAGCAGCGTACGTCTCTGGTCTGGAAACACCATATATTTT
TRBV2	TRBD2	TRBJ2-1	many	CASTASGVNEQFF	TGTGCCAGCACGGCCAGCGGGGTTAATGAGCAGTTCTTC
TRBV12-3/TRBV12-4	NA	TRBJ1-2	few	CASSLGANYGYTF	TGTGCCAGCAGTTTGGGAGCTAACTATGGCTACACCTTC
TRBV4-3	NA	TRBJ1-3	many	CASSHDLGGGNTIYF	TGCGCCAGCAGCCACGACTTGGGGGGTGGAAACACCATATATTTT
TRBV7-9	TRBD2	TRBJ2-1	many	CASSSLAGVSYNEQFF	TGTGCCAGCAGCTCGTTAGCGGGAGTATCCTACAATGAGCAGTTCTTC
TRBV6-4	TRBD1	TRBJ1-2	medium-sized	CASSYLRTGGSYGYTF	TGTGCCAGCAGTTACCTCCGGACAGGGGGCTCCTATGGCTACACCTTC
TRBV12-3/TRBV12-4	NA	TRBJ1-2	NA	CASSLAHVVGYTF	TGTGCCAGCAGTTTAGCGCACGTGGTTGGCTACACCTTC
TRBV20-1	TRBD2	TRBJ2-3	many	CSAARLAGFTDTQYF	TGCAGTGCTGCCCGACTAGCGGGATTCACAGATACGCAGTATTTT
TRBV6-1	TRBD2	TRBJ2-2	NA	CASRTSGNTGELFF	TGTGCCAGCAGGACTAGCGGCAACACCGGGGAGCTGTTTTTT
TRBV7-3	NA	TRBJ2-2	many	CASSHGTNTGELFF	TGTGCCAGCAGTCACGGGACCAACACCGGGGAGCTGTTTTTT
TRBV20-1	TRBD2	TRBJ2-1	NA	CSATSSGVGREVGEQFF	TGCAGTGCTACCTCATCAGGTGTGGGGCGGGAGGTCGGAGAGCAGTTCTTC
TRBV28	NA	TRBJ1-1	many	CASSEGGSGTEAFF	TGTGCCAGCAGTGAAGGGGGTAGTGGCACTGAAGCTTTCTTT
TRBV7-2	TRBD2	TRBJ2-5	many	CASSPGTMGAIEETQYF	TGTGCCAGCAGCCCCGGGACTATGGGAGCCATAGAAGAGACCCAGTACTTC
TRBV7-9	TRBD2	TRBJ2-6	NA	CASSSTWVRTSGMPGANVLTF	TGTGCCAGCAGCTCTACATGGGTTCGGACTAGCGGGATGCCTGGGGCCAACGTCCTGACTTTC
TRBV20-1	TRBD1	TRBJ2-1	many	CSAGGTGGKVKYNEQFF	TGCAGTGCCGGAGGGACAGGGGGGAAGGTCAAGTACAATGAGCAGTTCTTC
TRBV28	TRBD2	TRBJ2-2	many	CASSLAGGLTGELFF	TGTGCCAGCAGTTTAGCGGGAGGCCTCACCGGGGAGCTGTTTTTT
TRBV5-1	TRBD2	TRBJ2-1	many	CASSPSIAGGSGEQFF	TGCGCCAGCAGCCCCAGTATAGCGGGAGGTTCTGGTGAGCAGTTCTTC
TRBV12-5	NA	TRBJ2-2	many	CASGSPSWERSTGELFF	TGTGCTAGTGGTTCCCCCTCCTGGGAGCGGAGCACCGGGGAGCTGTTTTTT
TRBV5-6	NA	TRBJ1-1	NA	CASSWGVNTEAFF	TGTGCCAGCAGCTGGGGGGTGAACACTGAAGCTTTCTTT
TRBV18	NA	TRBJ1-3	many	CASSPEGLGNTIYF	TGTGCCAGCTCACCAGAGGGTCTTGGAAACACCATATATTTT
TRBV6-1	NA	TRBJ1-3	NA	CASRQDGSGNTIYF	TGTGCCAGTCGCCAGGACGGATCTGGAAACACCATATATTTT
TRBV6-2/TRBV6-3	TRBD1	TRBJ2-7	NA	CASIPGTGVRGRQYF	TGTGCCAGCATCCCCGGGACAGGGGTACGGGGGAGGCAGTACTTC
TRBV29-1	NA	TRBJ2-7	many	CSVLSRQPRGSYEQYF	TGCAGCGTTCTTTCACGCCAGCCTCGGGGCTCCTACGAGCAGTACTTC
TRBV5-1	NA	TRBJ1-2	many	CASSLDSGLSYGYTF	TGCGCCAGCAGCTTGGATTCCGGACTCAGCTATGGCTACACCTTC
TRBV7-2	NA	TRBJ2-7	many	CASSLDLGEQYF	TGTGCCAGCAGCTTAGACCTCGGCGAGCAGTACTTC
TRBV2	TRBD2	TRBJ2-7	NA	CASIYPGGGFEQYF	TGTGCCAGCATTTATCCGGGAGGAGGTTTCGAGCAGTACTTC
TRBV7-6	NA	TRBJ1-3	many	CASSLLPEGAGNTIYF	TGTGCCAGCAGCTTACTCCCCGAGGGGGCTGGAAACACCATATATTTT
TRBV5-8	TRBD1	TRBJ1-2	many	CASSRDSF	TGTGCCAGCAGCCGGGACAGCTTC
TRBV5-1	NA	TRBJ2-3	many	CASSPGQSTDTQYF	TGCGCCAGCAGCCCAGGACAGAGCACAGATACGCAGTATTTT
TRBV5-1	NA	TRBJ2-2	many	CASSLGDLTGELFF	TGCGCCAGCAGCTTGGGGGACCTCACCGGGGAGCTGTTTTTT
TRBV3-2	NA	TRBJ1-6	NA	CASSQDGFRDGSPLHF	TGTGCCAGCAGCCAAGATGGGTTCAGGGACGGGTCACCCCTCCACTTT
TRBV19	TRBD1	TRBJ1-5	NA	CASSRDRNQPQHF	TGTGCCAGTAGCCGGGACAGAAATCAGCCCCAGCATTTT
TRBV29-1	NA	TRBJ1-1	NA	CSAPVGVEAFF	TGCAGCGCGCCAGTGGGCGTTGAAGCTTTCTTT
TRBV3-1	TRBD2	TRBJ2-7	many	CASSRRREAYEQYF	TGTGCCAGCAGCCGAAGGCGGGAGGCGTACGAGCAGTACTTC
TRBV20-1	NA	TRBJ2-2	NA	CSALEEWSSGELFF	TGCAGTGCTTTGGAGGAGTGGTCGTCCGGGGAGCTGTTTTTT